This T cell receptor beta chain was sequenced for a study of blood T cell repertoires in COVID-19. The assay was immunoSEQ multiplex PCR, and TCRdb's table has in-frame clones only and misses some. The sample lists roughly 150,000 clones, 80% to 90% seen once, with 15% in the top ten. This clone was seen a few times. CDR3 length: 17 residues. Germline V gene lookup returns CDR1 SGHNT and CDR2 YYREEE (reference sequence). The trim removed 4 bases at V and 0 bases at J, leaving 3 bases unmatched. This receptor was taken from a woman aged 40 to 50 with acute or convalescent COVID-19. This rearrangement joins TRBV5-4 to TRBJ1-6; TRBD1 agrees at 11 bases. What was sequenced was peripheral blood. The CDR3 protein is CASSPGQGASYNSPLHF. The CDR3 DNA sequence: TGTGCCAGCAGCCCTGGACAGGGGGCCTCCTATAATTCACCCCTCCACTTT.